Presented here are 32 T cell receptor beta chains from one specimen sequenced in a study of cytomegalovirus exposure and HLA in healthy donors. The PCR was carried out with 60 Vbeta primers and 13 Jbeta primers. The assay was immunoSEQ multiplex PCR, and TCRdb's table has in-frame clones only and misses some. The data contain approximately 220,000 clones, about 75% of them seen just once; the ten biggest clones take up 1.8%. Sequencing was done on a sample of PBMCs. The receptor source for this set is a woman between 25 and 40 years old in good health and CMV-seronegative.

This clone was counted a few times. The chain employs TRBV4-2 and TRBJ2-3, with TRBD1 matching 7 bases. In germline, CDR1 is LGHNA, CDR2 YNFKEQ. The CDR3 contains 16 residues. The J segment lost 4 bases and the V segment lost 2 bases, leaving 9 bases of the junction unmatched. The CDR3 DNA follows: TGTGCCAGCAGCCAATCAGGGGGTCGGGGCCCAGATACGCAGTATTTT. Amino acids: CASSQSGGRGPDTQYF.

The chain combines TRBV2 with TRBJ2-5; TRBD2 matches 7 bases. This CDR3 contains 18 residues. Trimming took 7 bases from V and 4 from J; bases not matched to a gene: 21. The V gene's germline CDR1 is SNHLY and CDR2 FYNNEI. CDR3 region: CASTTLGRAMGRLETQYF. The CDR3, as DNA: TGTGCCAGCACAACCCTAGGGAGGGCTATGGGACGGTTAGAGACCCAGTACTTC. The full variable domain, rest sourced from reference TRBV2 and TRBJ2-5, is EPEVTQTPSHQVTQMGQEVILRCVPISNHLYFYWYRQILGQKVEFLVSFYNNEISEKSEIFDDQFSVERPDGSNFTLKIRSTKLEDSAMYFCASTTLGRAMGRLETQYFGPGTRLLVL.

The chain recombines TRBV30 with TRBJ1-5; D is possibly TRBD1 (5 bases). Germline V CDR1 and CDR2: GTSNPN, SVGIG (reference sequence). The V end was cut by 0 bases, the J end by 7 bases, with 16 bases between. This CDR3 region has 15 residues. Here the CDR3 reads CAWSVRQGGRQPQHF. CDR3 coding DNA: TGTGCCTGGAGTGTACGCCAGGGCGGAAGGCAGCCCCAGCATTTT.

V usage is TRBV30 and J usage is TRBJ2-1; 7 bases line up with TRBD2. After removal of 0 bases from V and 13 bases from J, the junction contained 6 bases not matched to a gene. The V gene's germline CDR1 is GTSNPN and CDR2 SVGIG (reference sequence). The CDR3 contains 12 residues. The CDR3 protein is CAWSVHRDYQFF. DNA of the CDR3: TGTGCCTGGAGTGTACATAGGGACTACCAGTTCTTC.

The chain has TRBV5-1 and TRBJ1-1; maybe TRBD1 (5 bases). Trimming removed 6 bases at V and 1 base at J, with 19 bases between. The CDR3 is made up of 16 amino acids. Germline CDR1 reads SGHRS; CDR2 reads YFSETQ. The CDR3 reads CASIKGIQGWNTEAFF. CDR3 coding DNA: TGCGCCAGCATCAAAGGGATTCAGGGATGGAACACTGAAGCTTTCTTT.

This clone was counted a few times. V usage is TRBV18 and J usage is TRBJ2-7; 7 bases fit TRBD1. The CDR3 runs 15 residues. The ends lost 2 bases at V and 7 bases at J; junction bases unmatched: 11. CDR1 is KGHSH and CDR2 is LQKENI in the germline V gene. The CDR3 DNA sequence: TGTGCCAGCTCACCAAGCGGTAGAGGGGGCGATGAGCAGTACTTC. This gives the protein CASSPSGRGGDEQYF.

The chain links TRBV28 to TRBJ2-1; possible D gene TRBD2, 5 bases. The length of the CDR3 is 11 residues. Germline V CDR1 and CDR2: MDHEN, SYDVKM. V lost 2 bases to trimming and J lost 9 bases, with 5 bases between them. The CDR3 nucleotides are TGTGCCAGCAGTTTAGGGAGTGAGCAGTTCTTC. This gives the protein CASSLGSEQFF.

This clone was counted a few times. This chain joins TRBV30 and TRBJ2-1; the match to TRBD2 covers 13 bases. Trimming at V came to 3 bases and at J to 0 bases, leaving 11 bases not matched to a gene. The CDR3 covers 19 residues. Germline CDR1 is GTSNPN and CDR2 is SVGIG (reference sequence). DNA for the CDR3: TGTGCCTGGAGCGGACTAGCGGGGGAGATTAGAGACTCCTACAATGAGCAGTTCTTC. Its translation is CAWSGLAGEIRDSYNEQFF.

The J gene is TRBJ1-2, the V gene TRBV7-9; weak D call: TRBD1 (5 bases). The CDR3 loop spans 14 amino acids. V was trimmed by 6 bases and J by 6 bases, leaving 17 bases between them. The germline V gene has CDR1 SEHNR and CDR2 FQNEAQ (reference sequence). CDR3 in amino acids: CASSPNLDSHGYTF. CDR3 coding DNA: TGTGCCAGCAGTCCGAATCTAGACAGTCATGGCTACACCTTC.

J is TRBJ2-7 and V is TRBV19, with 8 positions matching TRBD2. This CDR3 is built from 14 residues. In germline, CDR1 is LNHDA, CDR2 SQIVND (reference sequence). The junction had 6 bases not matched to a gene; V was cut back by 3 bases and J by 5 bases. The CDR3 reads CASSIGGTSHEQYF. CDR3 in DNA: TGTGCCAGTAGTATTGGGGGGACTAGTCACGAGCAGTACTTC.

The chain has TRBV2 and TRBJ2-1, with TRBD2 matching over 9 bases. The J segment lost 4 bases and the V segment lost 2 bases, leaving 3 bases of the junction unmatched. The germline gives CDR1 SNHLY, CDR2 FYNNEI. The CDR3 sequence is 15 residues long. The CDR3 reads CASSERGGGYNEQFF. The CDR3 DNA is TGTGCCAGCAGTGAACGCGGGGGGGGTTACAATGAGCAGTTCTTC.

The chain couples TRBV7-9 to TRBJ1-2, with a possible D match to TRBD1 (6 bases). Trimming took off 5 bases at V and 4 bases at J, with 14 bases between the two ends. The germline V gene has CDR1 SEHNR and CDR2 FQNEAQ (reference sequence). The CDR3 has 14 residues. CDR3 sequence: CASSVDRLTYGYTF. The CDR3 coding sequence is TGTGCCAGCAGCGTTGACAGGCTCACCTATGGCTACACCTTC.

This clone turned up a few times. The chain carries TRBV5-1 and TRBJ2-3; no clear D. Trimming shortened V by 5 bases and J by 2 bases, and 9 bases separated the two germline ends. The CDR3 loop spans 13 amino acids. Germline lookup yields CDR1 SGHRS and CDR2 YFSETQ. Here the CDR3 reads CASRIQNTDTQYF. In DNA, the CDR3 is TGCGCCAGCAGAATTCAAAACACAGATACGCAGTATTTT.

This clone has just a few counts. Other DNA variants within this sample encode the same CDR3. The rearrangement links TRBV6-5 to TRBJ1-1; D perhaps matches TRBD1 (5 bases). Germline loops: CDR1 MNHEY, CDR2 SVGAGI. Trimming removed 5 bases from V and 4 bases from J, with 8 bases in between. CDR3 length: 12 residues. CDR3 sequence reads: CASSPGGTEAFF. The CDR3 bases are TGTGCCAGCAGTCCCGGGGGCACTGAAGCTTTCTTT.

The genes are TRBV5-4 and TRBJ2-5; D is uncertain. With 0 bases removed from V and 5 bases from J, the gap between germline ends came to 8 bases. The CDR3 loop spans 13 amino acids. Germline lookup yields CDR1 SGHNT and CDR2 YYREEE (reference sequence). CDR3 loop: CASSLVSAETQYF. CDR3 nucleotides: TGTGCCAGCAGCTTGGTCAGCGCGGAGACCCAGTACTTC. The full variable domain, with the rest looked up from reference TRBV5-4 and TRBJ2-5, is ETGVTQSPTHLIKTRGQQVTLRCSSQSGHNTVSWYQQALGQGPQFIFQYYREEENGRGNFPPRFSGLQFPNYSSELNVNALELDDSALYLCASSLVSAETQYFGPGTRLLVL.

The chain recombines TRBV6-1 with TRBJ2-5; D uncertain. Looked up from germline, CDR1 is MNHNS and CDR2 is SASEGT. V was pared by 6 bases and J by 0 bases, with 11 bases between. This CDR3 is 14 amino acids long. CDR3: CASRFLSYQETQYF. DNA of the CDR3: TGTGCCAGCAGGTTTCTGTCGTACCAAGAGACCCAGTACTTC.

The CDR3 sequence is CASSPQTPNRGRPYEQYF. The CDR3 bases are TGTGCCAGCAGCCCACAGACACCTAACAGGGGGCGACCCTACGAGCAGTACTTC. The V gene is TRBV5-5, the J gene TRBJ2-7; the match to TRBD1 covers 9 bases. CDR3 length: 18 amino acids. After removal of 4 bases from V and 2 bases from J, the junction contained 16 bases not matched to a gene. Per germline, CDR1 SGHKS and CDR2 YYEKEE (reference sequence).

In this sample, this clone turned up once. The V and J genes are TRBV27 and TRBJ2-7; D is perhaps TRBD2 (6 bases). V was cut by 3 bases and J by 2 bases, with 14 bases left in between. The CDR3 sequence is 15 residues long. CDR1 and CDR2 from the germline V gene are MNHEY and SMNVEV (reference sequence). CDR3 loop: CASSFVAGGAYEQYF. The CDR3 DNA follows: TGTGCCAGCAGTTTTGTCGCAGGAGGGGCCTACGAGCAGTACTTC.

Details on this clone: Other DNA sequences within the sample encode an identical CDR3. V usage is TRBV7-6 and J usage is TRBJ2-5; 11 bases are a match to TRBD2. Germline V CDR1 and CDR2: SGHVS, FNYEAQ. With V trimmed by 2 bases and J by 2 bases, 16 bases remained unmatched. The CDR3 contains 20 residues. The DNA of the CDR3 is TGTGCCAGCAGCTTAATCCCGGGACTAGCGGAGTCAACGCCACAAGAGACCCAGTACTTC. Amino acid sequence: CASSLIPGLAESTPQETQYF.

The V gene is TRBV5-8, the J gene TRBJ1-4; D remains unclear. CDR3 size: 14 residues. V was pared by 2 bases and J by 7 bases, with 12 bases between. Germline V CDR1 and CDR2: SGHTS, YDEGEE. The CDR3 bases are TGTGCCAGCAGCTTCTCGTCCAGCGGTGAAAAACTGTTTTTT. Translation: CASSFSSSGEKLFF.

The chain joins TRBV6-5 to TRBJ2-3; 10 bases are shared with TRBD1. The trim removed 6 bases at V and 4 bases at J, leaving 1 base unmatched. In germline, CDR1 is MNHEY, CDR2 SVGAGI. There are 13 residues in the CDR3. CDR3 coding DNA: TGTGCCAGCAGAGACAGGGGGCCAGATACGCAGTATTTT. Translated: CASRDRGPDTQYF.

Remarks on this clone: Other DNA sequences in the same sample also yield this CDR3. The chain carries TRBV6-5 and TRBJ1-2; D may be TRBD1 (5 bases). The CDR3 is 14 amino acids. CDR1 is MNHEY, CDR2 SVGAGI, per germline. Trimming took off 0 bases at V and 8 bases at J, with 13 bases between the two ends. Here the CDR3 DNA reads TGTGCCAGCAGTTACTCGACTGGGGCGCGGGGCTACACCTTC. It yields the protein CASSYSTGARGYTF.

The rearrangement links TRBV18 to TRBJ2-7, with 8 positions matching TRBD1. V lost 1 base to trimming and J lost 6 bases; unmatched junction nucleotides: 11. The CDR3 consists of 16 residues. Germline V gene lookup returns CDR1 KGHSH and CDR2 LQKENI. The CDR3, as DNA: TGTGCCAGCTCACCACTAGGGGACAGGAGTCTGGGCGAGCAGTACTTC. This sequence encodes CASSPLGDRSLGEQYF.

This chain links TRBV14 with TRBJ2-7, with D tentatively TRBD2 (6 bases). The germline V gene has CDR1 SGHDN and CDR2 FVKESK. This CDR3 comprises 15 residues. Between the trimmed V and J ends, which lost 4 bases and 2 bases, there was a span of 15 bases. The CDR3: CASSLWGLGPYEQYF. In DNA form, the CDR3 reads TGTGCCAGCAGCCTATGGGGACTGGGGCCCTACGAGCAGTACTTC. Full variable domain (outside the CDR3, taken from reference TRBV14 and TRBJ2-7): EAGVTQFPSHSVIEKGQTVTLRCDPISGHDNLYWYRRVMGKEIKFLLHFVKESKQDESGMPNNRFLAERTGGTYSTLKVQPAELEDSGVYFCASSLWGLGPYEQYFGPGTRLTVT.

The chain has TRBV7-9 and TRBJ2-5; the D gene is possibly TRBD2 (5 bases). This CDR3 spans 14 amino acids. The germline V and J ends were trimmed by 3 bases and 3 bases, with 11 bases remaining between them. The germline CDR1 and CDR2 sequences are SEHNR and FQNEAQ (reference sequence). The CDR3 nucleotides are TGTGCCAGCAGCTTGATTACCGGGGAAGAGACCCAGTACTTC. Residues: CASSLITGEETQYF.

The chain uses TRBV5-1 and TRBJ2-5; 7 bases line up with TRBD1. The ends lost 4 bases at V and 0 bases at J; junction bases unmatched: 9. Germline loops: CDR1 SGHRS, CDR2 YFSETQ. The CDR3 sequence is 16 residues long. The CDR3 bases are TGCGCCAGCAGCATGGGCCTACAGGGGTACCAAGAGACCCAGTACTTC. Its protein is CASSMGLQGYQETQYF.

V gene TRBV29-1 combines with J gene TRBJ1-1, with 7 bases matching TRBD1. Germline V CDR1 and CDR2: SQVTM, ANQGSEA. The CDR3 length is 11 residues. Trimming cost V 7 bases and J 5 bases; bases outside gene matches: 4. CDR3 in amino acids: CSGDRGTEAFF. DNA for the CDR3: TGCAGCGGGGACAGAGGAACTGAAGCTTTCTTT.

Only one count was recorded for this clone. The J gene is TRBJ1-1, the V gene TRBV6-5, with TRBD1 matching 10 bases. CDR3 size: 14 residues. V shed 3 bases, J shed 7 bases, and the junction held 5 bases outside the gene matches. Germline CDR1 and CDR2: MNHEY and SVGAGI. The CDR3 is CASSYGTGVSEAFF. The CDR3, as DNA: TGTGCCAGCAGTTATGGGACAGGGGTGAGTGAAGCTTTCTTT.

This clone was counted only a few times. The rearrangement joins TRBV7-2 to TRBJ1-6; D is perhaps TRBD1 (6 bases). The germline V and J ends were trimmed by 5 bases and 15 bases, with 23 bases remaining between them. The CDR3 length is 15 residues. Germline values: CDR1 SGHTA, CDR2 FQGNSA. The CDR3 bases are TGTGCCAGCAGCCCCCGCGGGGGGCGCTTGGGACTCCTCCACTTT. Its translation is CASSPRGGRLGLLHF.

The chain links TRBV27 to TRBJ1-5; 8 bases are a match to TRBD1. V lost 2 bases, J lost 5 bases, and 2 bases stayed unmatched. This CDR3 is built from 14 residues. Germline V CDR1 and CDR2: MNHEY, SMNVEV (reference sequence). The CDR3, as DNA: TGTGCCAGCAGTTTAGAGACAGGGGATCAGCCCCAGCATTTT. Its protein is CASSLETGDQPQHF.

This chain links TRBV5-6 with TRBJ2-7; D is perhaps TRBD1 (7 bases). The CDR3 has 14 residues. V was pared by 4 bases and J by 5 bases, with 16 bases between. CDR1 is SGHDT and CDR2 is YYEEEE in the germline V gene. CDR3 region: CASSRGTDYDEQYF. In nucleotides, the CDR3 is TGTGCCAGCAGCCGCGGGACAGATTACGACGAGCAGTACTTC. Using reference TRBV5-6 and TRBJ2-7 for the parts outside the CDR3, the full variable domain is DAGVTQSPTHLIKTRGQQVTLRCSPKSGHDTVSWYQQALGQGPQFIFQYYEEEERQRGNFPDRFSGHQFPNYSSELNVNALLLGDSALYLCASSRGTDYDEQYFGPGTRLTVT.

The chain couples TRBV2 to TRBJ2-1, with 11 nucleotides matching TRBD2. This CDR3 has 15 amino acids. V was clipped by 6 bases and J by 3 bases; unmatched bases: 4. Germline CDR1 reads SNHLY; CDR2 reads FYNNEI. The DNA of the CDR3 is TGTGCCAGCAGCCCCGGGACTAGCGGCTACAATGAGCAGTTCTTC. Its protein is CASSPGTSGYNEQFF.